A single sample is the source of the 20 T cell receptor beta chains below, sequenced in a study of OX40 agonist ivuxolimab in advanced cancers. The data were produced by immunoSEQ multiplex PCR, yet TCRdb's version contains in-frame clones alone and is incomplete. In the table there are around 80,000 clones, roughly nine tenths of which are singletons. Specimen: CD4+ or CD8+ T cells sorted from blood, collected in a trial of the OX40 agonist ivuxolimab. These receptors were obtained from an adult with an advanced solid tumor such as melanoma, head and neck, liver or kidney cancer.

The chain links TRBV19 to TRBJ2-4; D ambiguous. The germline CDR1 and CDR2 sequences are LNHDA and SQIVND (reference sequence). Deletions cut 3 bases from V and 0 bases from J, with 12 bases between. The CDR3 totals 16 residues. CDR3 nucleotides: TGTGCCAGTAGTATGACCAGCCTTGGAGCCAAAAACATTCAGTACTTC. Residues: CASSMTSLGAKNIQYF. The full variable domain, completed using reference TRBV19 and TRBJ2-4, is DGGITQSPKYLFRKEGQNVTLSCEQNLNHDAMYWYRQDPGQGLRLIYYSQIVNDFQKGDIAEGYSVSREKKESFPLTVTSAQKNPTAFYLCASSMTSLGAKNIQYFGAGTRLSVL.

The rearrangement uses TRBV9 and TRBJ2-2; D not resolved. The CDR3 is made up of 15 amino acids. Germline CDR1 SGDLS, CDR2 YYNGEE. V dropped 2 bases and J dropped 0 bases, with 8 bases sitting between them. The CDR3 is CASSVIAANTGELFF. The CDR3 nucleotides are TGTGCCAGCAGCGTTATAGCTGCGAACACCGGGGAGCTGTTTTTT.

V usage is TRBV28 and J usage is TRBJ2-2; 8 bases align to TRBD2. The CDR3 has 17 amino acids. V lost 5 bases to trimming and J lost 4 bases; unmatched junction nucleotides: 12. From germline, CDR1 is MDHEN and CDR2 SYDVKM. The CDR3: CASSLVSGISFTGELFF. CDR3 bases: TGTGCCAGCAGTCTGGTTAGCGGGATTTCCTTCACCGGGGAGCTGTTTTTT.

The chain uses TRBV20-1 and TRBJ1-1; D unresolved. V was shortened by 6 bases and J by 7 bases, with 9 bases between the two germline ends. CDR3 size: 10 residues. The germline CDR1 and CDR2 sequences are DFQATT and SNEGSKA (reference sequence). The CDR3 protein is CSASDVEAFF. As DNA, the CDR3 is TGCAGTGCCTCGGACGTTGAAGCTTTCTTT.

The chain has TRBV9 and TRBJ1-3; 9 bases align to TRBD1. V shed 3 bases and J 4 bases; nucleotides not matched to a gene: 8. Germline CDR1 and CDR2: SGDLS and YYNGEE. The CDR3 consists of 16 residues. CDR3 sequence reads: CASSASGTGGGNTIYF. CDR3 DNA: TGTGCCAGCAGCGCAAGCGGCACAGGGGGCGGAAACACCATATATTTT.

CDR3 residues: CSAEQGYEQYF. CDR3 in DNA: TGCAGTGCTGAACAGGGGTACGAGCAGTACTTC. This rearrangement joins TRBV20-1 to TRBJ2-7; 7 positions agree with TRBD1. J lost 4 bases, V lost 5 bases, and 2 bases had no gene match. The CDR3 is 11 residues long. From germline, CDR1 is DFQATT and CDR2 SNEGSKA (reference sequence).

This chain joins TRBV29-1 and TRBJ1-5; 10 bases line up with TRBD1. V gave up 4 bases and J gave up 4 bases; unmatched junction bases: 4. Germline CDR1 SQVTM, CDR2 ANQGSEA. The CDR3 extends over 14 amino acids. The CDR3 region is CSVGDRGSNQPQHF. The CDR3 bases are TGCAGCGTTGGGGACAGGGGAAGTAATCAGCCCCAGCATTTT.

The genes are TRBV2 and TRBJ2-7, with no clear D. The germline V gene has CDR1 SNHLY and CDR2 FYNNEI. This CDR3 spans 11 amino acids. With 7 bases removed from V and 3 bases from J, the gap between germline ends came to 7 bases. CDR3 nucleotides: TGTGCCAGCATAGTACACTACGAGCAGTACTTC. Protein sequence: CASIVHYEQYF.

The table lists this clone with a few counts. This rearrangement joins TRBV5-1 to TRBJ2-1, with D unresolved. From germline, CDR1 is SGHRS and CDR2 YFSETQ. The CDR3 has 16 amino acids. V lost 4 bases and J 3 bases, leaving 17 bases between the germline ends. The CDR3 sequence: CASSPPRGSFYNEQFF. The CDR3 region has the DNA TGCGCCAGCAGCCCCCCTCGTGGCTCTTTCTACAATGAGCAGTTCTTC.

This rearrangement joins TRBV6-1 to TRBJ2-7; 9 nucleotides line up with TRBD1. Germline CDR1 MNHNS, CDR2 SASEGT. There are 15 residues in the CDR3. V lost 7 bases, J lost 3 bases, and 10 bases stayed unmatched. The DNA of the CDR3 is TGTGCCAGCACCGAGAGTGGGACAGGGAACTACGAGCAGTACTTC. Its protein product is CASTESGTGNYEQYF.

The chain is built from TRBV27 and TRBJ1-4, with D uncertain. This CDR3 region has 16 residues. Per germline, CDR1 MNHEY and CDR2 SMNVEV (reference sequence). The V end was cut by 5 bases, the J end by 5 bases, with 18 bases between. CDR3 in amino acids: CASSITPGLINEKLFF. The CDR3 nucleotides read TGTGCCAGCAGTATAACCCCTGGACTGATAAATGAAAAACTGTTTTTT.

The chain is built from TRBV5-1 and TRBJ2-2; no reliable D call. Trimming stripped 5 bases from V and 0 bases from J, with 5 bases between. Per the germline V gene, CDR1 is SGHRS and CDR2 is YFSETQ. The CDR3 contains 13 residues. The DNA of the CDR3 is TGCGCCAGCAGGCAAGCGAACACCGGGGAGCTGTTTTTT. Translating gives CASRQANTGELFF. The full variable domain, rest sourced from reference TRBV5-1 and TRBJ2-2, is KAGVTQTPRYLIKTRGQQVTLSCSPISGHRSVSWYQQTPGQGLQFLFEYFSETQRNKGNFPGRFSGRQFSNSRSEMNVSTLELGDSALYLCASRQANTGELFFGEGSRLTVL.

The rearrangement uses TRBV7-6 and TRBJ1-4; D is possibly TRBD1 (6 bases). In germline, CDR1 is SGHVS, CDR2 FNYEAQ. The V end lost 3 bases, the J end lost 11 bases, and 19 bases lay between the germline ends. The CDR3 consists of 15 residues. CDR3 in amino acids: CASSLGQGRLSKLFF. CDR3 coding DNA: TGTGCCAGCAGCTTGGGTCAGGGGCGGCTATCCAAACTGTTTTTT.

This clone has a single count. As DNA, the CDR3 is TGTGCCTGGAGTAAAGTAGCGCGAGACGGGGAGCTGTTTTTT. As protein: CAWSKVARDGELFF. The chain employs TRBV30 and TRBJ2-2; a possible D gene is TRBD2 (5 bases). The V end lost 2 bases, the J end lost 7 bases, and 14 bases lay between the germline ends. The CDR3 is made up of 14 amino acids. Germline V lookup: CDR1 GTSNPN, CDR2 SVGIG (reference sequence). The entire variable domain, with the rest obtained from reference TRBV30 and TRBJ2-2, is as follows: SQTIHQWPATLVQPVGSPLSLECTVEGTSNPNLYWYRQAAGRGLQLLFYSVGIGQISSEVPQNLSASRPQDRQFILSSKKLLLSDSGFYLCAWSKVARDGELFFGEGSRLTVL.

This clone was seen a handful of times. The chain has TRBV27 and TRBJ1-6; D remains ambiguous. Per germline, CDR1 MNHEY and CDR2 SMNVEV (reference sequence). CDR3 length equals 14 residues. The germline V and J ends were trimmed by 5 bases and 7 bases, with 12 bases remaining between them. The CDR3 bases are TGTGCCAGCAGTACCGGACCTGGCAATTCACCCCTCCACTTT. Encoded protein: CASSTGPGNSPLHF.

The chain links TRBV2 to TRBJ1-1; 7 nucleotides match TRBD1. J was trimmed by 2 bases and V by 6 bases; bases with no gene match: 6. CDR3 size: 14 residues. The germline V gene encodes CDR1 SNHLY and CDR2 FYNNEI. Here the CDR3 reads CASRPRQGNTEAFF. The CDR3 DNA sequence: TGTGCCAGCAGACCGCGACAGGGAAACACTGAAGCTTTCTTT. The variable domain in full, completed from reference TRBV2 and TRBJ1-1, reads EPEVTQTPSHQVTQMGQEVILRCVPISNHLYFYWYRQILGQKVEFLVSFYNNEISEKSEIFDDQFSVERPDGSNFTLKIRSTKLEDSAMYFCASRPRQGNTEAFFGQGTRLTVV.

The CDR3 nucleotides are TGTGCCAGCAGAACCATAGCGGGAGGGTTCCAAGAGACCCAGTACTTC. This sequence encodes CASRTIAGGFQETQYF. The rearrangement uses TRBV5-6 and TRBJ2-5; 11 bases map to TRBD2. V was clipped by 5 bases and J by 1 base; unmatched bases: 7. Germline V lookup: CDR1 SGHDT, CDR2 YYEEEE. The CDR3 runs 16 residues.

V and J are TRBV20-1 and TRBJ2-5; D gene ambiguous. The CDR3 runs to 10 residues. The germline V gene encodes CDR1 DFQATT and CDR2 SNEGSKA (reference sequence). Trimming stripped 7 bases from V and 3 bases from J, with 6 bases between. In nucleotides, the CDR3 is TGCAGTGGTGGGGAAGAGACCCAGTACTTC. It translates to CSGGEETQYF.

In its sample, this clone was seen once. The chain joins TRBV28 to TRBJ1-2; a weak D match, TRBD1 (6 bases). The V end was cut by 7 bases, the J end by 3 bases, with 18 bases between. The CDR3 consists of 15 residues. The V gene's germline CDR1 is MDHEN and CDR2 SYDVKM. The CDR3 loop reads CASTKGGAQDYGYTF. The CDR3 bases are TGTGCCAGCACCAAGGGGGGGGCGCAGGACTATGGCTACACCTTC.

In DNA, the CDR3 is TGTGCCAGCAGCTTAGAAGGAAAACACGCGAACACCGGGGAGCTGTTTTTT. This encodes CASSLEGKHANTGELFF. This chain joins TRBV7-2 and TRBJ2-2; no reliable D call. V lost 1 base and J lost 0, with 12 bases in between. Germline assignment: CDR1 SGHTA and CDR2 FQGNSA. The CDR3 loop spans 17 amino acids.